The text below deals with one T cell receptor beta chain. The data stem from a study of PD-L1 blockade in urothelial cancer. For the study at large: Bladder-origin urothelial cancer in males described most of the roughly 30 patients. The median number of T cells present in blood samples was roughly 130,000.

V gave up 5 bases and J gave up 5 bases, with 13 bases separating them. The CDR3 runs 14 residues. The germline V gene has CDR1 SGHTA and CDR2 FQGNSA. TCRdb's copy holds only in-frame clones and misses some; the assay was immunoSEQ multiplex PCR. This sample carries roughly 130,000 clones, approximately 84% of them seen once, and the ten largest clones take 3.2%. Time point defined: pretreatment peripheral blood. The sequence came from a man aged 50 to 59 with urothelial cancer. This sample comprised PBMCs, obtained around atezolizumab (anti-PD-L1) treatment. This chain connects TRBV7-2 to TRBJ1-5, with TRBD1 as a possible D gene (6 bases). In nucleotides, the CDR3 is TGTGCCAGCAGCGACCGGGACATCTATCAGCCCCAGCATTTT. Translating gives CASSDRDIYQPQHF.